This T cell receptor beta chain was profiled in a study of T cell responses to AZD1222 COVID-19 vaccine. V lost 5 bases and J lost 9; bases outside the gene matches: 4. Germline CDR1 reads SGHTA; CDR2 reads FQGNSA. This CDR3 has 12 amino acids. Assay: immunoSEQ multiplex PCR; the TCRdb copy retains only in-frame clones and omits some. The top ten hold roughly 2% of the sample, which has around 150,000 clones, approximately 88% seen once. Sample: peripheral blood, taken on day 0 of AZD1222 vaccination. The chain couples TRBV7-2 to TRBJ2-1; TRBD1 agrees at 7 bases. The source of this sequence is an adult in good health. CDR3 loop: CASSPTGREQFF. CDR3 in DNA: TGTGCCAGCAGCCCGACAGGGCGTGAGCAGTTCTTC.